This TCR beta chain was profiled in a study of cytomegalovirus exposure and HLA in healthy donors. This CDR3 region has 16 residues. In germline, CDR1 is SGHRS, CDR2 YFSETQ. V dropped 5 bases and J dropped 3; count of bases not matched to a gene: 11. Both 60 Vbeta primers and 13 Jbeta primers went into the PCR. The data were produced by immunoSEQ multiplex PCR, yet TCRdb's version contains in-frame clones alone and is incomplete. This sample's table reports approximately 130,000 clones. The source of this sequence is a woman aged 55-69 years in good health and CMV-seronegative. Sequenced material: PBMCs. The chain combines TRBV5-1 with TRBJ2-3; TRBD2 aligns across 8 bases. The DNA for the CDR3 is TGCGCCAGCAGGCTCATCGGGGGGGCCGGAACAGATACGCAGTATTTT. Encoded protein: CASRLIGGAGTDTQYF.